This T cell receptor (beta chain) was documented in a study of T cells in Graves' hyperthyroidism and ophthalmopathy. The V and J ends lost 3 bases and 1 base respectively, with 13 bases between them. CDR1 is MDHEN and CDR2 is SYDVKM in the germline V gene. The CDR3 runs to 15 residues. Details on this clonotype: Its specificity is unknown.

Each ophthalmopathy patient scored at least 3 on the Clinical Activity Score and at least 4 on NOSPECS grade, with duration under 3 months. The authors obtained PBMCs from about 9.5 ml of fresh peripheral blood. Template material for amplifying TCR beta CDR3 regions consisted of RNA transcripts. The HTBI primer set drove a first-round RT-PCR of the TCR CDR3. MiXCR, run by TCRdb on the multiplex PCR reads, gives a single entry per CDR3 protein. The repertoire has 300,000 to 450,000 distinct CDR3 sequences, over 15% of them found once; the top ten carry roughly a sixth. Overall study findings and caveats: Most clonotypes expanded in thyroid above 0.001 were likewise present in blood.

This chain links TRBV28 with TRBJ2-7, with a tentative D call TRBD1 (6 bases). The sample comprised blood. This clonotype was sampled from a woman aged 40 to 50 with Graves' ophthalmopathy. CDR3 bases: TGTGCCAGCAGTTTTGTGGACAGCAGATCCTACGAGCAGTACTTC. Translation: CASSFVDSRSYEQYF.